This T cell receptor (beta chain) was documented in a study of siplizumab effects on memory and regulatory T cells. Germline V gene lookup returns CDR1 SGDLS and CDR2 YYNGEE. The CDR3 covers 16 residues. Trimming left V 0 bases short and J 1 base short, with 13 bases between. Only in-frame clones appear in the TCRdb table, and some are missing; sequencing was by immunoSEQ multiplex PCR. The table has 85,000 to 130,000 clones, about 93% seen once. This chain connects TRBV9 to TRBJ2-5; D not certain. What was sequenced was Tregs sorted from blood. The receptor comes from a human donor in good health. CDR3 DNA sequence: TGTGCCAGCAGCGTAGCTACGTCAGGAAGCCAAGAGACCCAGTACTTC. Translating it yields CASSVATSGSQETQYF. Supplemented by reference TRBV9 and TRBJ2-5, the full variable domain reads DSGVTQTPKHLITATGQRVTLRCSPRSGDLSVYWYQQSLDQGLQFLIQYYNGEERAKGNILERFSAQQFPDLHSELNLSSLELGDSALYFCASSVATSGSQETQYFGPGTRLLVL.